This passage covers 22 T cell receptor beta chains from one sample sequenced in a study of shared clonotypes between healthy human individuals. Clones were sequenced by immunoSEQ multiplex PCR, and TCRdb holds only the in-frame ones, with some missing. The profile shows millions of clones, 85% to 95% of them singletons. Naive CD8 cells lacked CD45RO and underwent positive selection for CCR7, leaving out terminally differentiated effector memory CD45RA+ cells. Sequencing used naive CD8+ T cells from PBMCs. The receptors stem from a man aged 18-30 years in good health. Some clones in this sample may be carry-over from other donors' samples.

The V call is TRBV2, the J call TRBJ1-1; D is unresolved. Germline values: CDR1 SNHLY, CDR2 FYNNEI. Trimming shortened V by 2 bases and J by 4 bases, and 11 bases separated the two germline ends. This CDR3 contains 14 residues. The CDR3 spells CASSERAVSTEAFF. CDR3 bases: TGTGCCAGCAGTGAAAGGGCAGTCTCCACTGAAGCTTTCTTT. Based on the CDR3 plus reference TRBV2 and TRBJ1-1, the full variable domain is EPEVTQTPSHQVTQMGQEVILRCVPISNHLYFYWYRQILGQKVEFLVSFYNNEISEKSEIFDDQFSVERPDGSNFTLKIRSTKLEDSAMYFCASSERAVSTEAFFGQGTRLTVV.

The V gene is TRBV9, the J gene TRBJ2-2; 11 positions agree with TRBD2. The CDR3 has 18 residues. The J segment lost 7 bases and the V segment lost 0 bases, leaving 11 bases of the junction unmatched. Looked up from germline, CDR1 is SGDLS and CDR2 is YYNGEE. DNA of the CDR3: TGTGCCAGCAGCGTAGTGTTAACTAGCGGGAGACTCCTCGGGGAGCTGTTTTTT. Protein sequence: CASSVVLTSGRLLGELFF.

The chain uses TRBV5-1 and TRBJ2-1, with 9 bases lining up with TRBD2. Losses at the gene ends were 2 bases for V and 10 bases for J; bases not matched to a gene: 16. In germline, CDR1 is SGHRS, CDR2 YFSETQ. The CDR3 extends over 17 amino acids. The CDR3 DNA is TGCGCCAGCAGCTTCCCCCAGGAGACTAGCGGTACAGGGGAGCAGTTCTTC. The encoded protein is CASSFPQETSGTGEQFF.

The genes are TRBV19 and TRBJ2-2, with a weak D call TRBD2 (5 bases). This CDR3 has 14 residues. Trimming removed 10 bases from V and 5 bases from J, with 17 bases in between. The germline CDR1 and CDR2 sequences are LNHDA and SQIVND (reference sequence). The CDR3, as DNA: TGTGCCATCTCACTAGGGATCAGTACCGGGGAGCTGTTTTTT. Translation: CAISLGISTGELFF.

This chain joins TRBV7-9 and TRBJ2-2; no definite D call. V shed 7 bases and J shed 4 bases, with 10 bases lying between them. Germline V gene lookup returns CDR1 SEHNR and CDR2 FQNEAQ (reference sequence). The CDR3 is made up of 13 amino acids. CDR3 in amino acids: CASTVRSTGELFF. In DNA, the CDR3 is TGTGCCAGCACCGTACGCAGCACCGGGGAGCTGTTTTTT. Looking up the rest from reference TRBV7-9 and TRBJ2-2 gives the full variable domain: DTGVSQNPRHKITKRGQNVTFRCDPISEHNRLYWYRQTLGQGPEFLTYFQNEAQLEKSRLLSDRFSAERPKGSFSTLEIQRTEQGDSAMYLCASTVRSTGELFFGEGSRLTVL.

The rearrangement uses TRBV28 and TRBJ2-7; D might be TRBD2 (6 bases). V was pared by 2 bases and J by 3 bases, with 14 bases between. The CDR3 has 15 residues. Germline V gene lookup returns CDR1 MDHEN and CDR2 SYDVKM. CDR3 nucleotides: TGTGCCAGCAGTTTACCCGGGGAGGCGAACTACGAGCAGTACTTC. It specifies CASSLPGEANYEQYF. The full variable domain, in which reference TRBV28 and TRBJ2-7 provide the parts outside the CDR3, is DVKVTQSSRYLVKRTGEKVFLECVQDMDHENMFWYRQDPGLGLRLIYFSYDVKMKEKGDIPEGYSVSREKKERFSLILESASTNQTSMYLCASSLPGEANYEQYFGPGTRLTVT.

The chain has TRBV5-1 and TRBJ1-1; D possibly corresponds to TRBD1 (5 bases). V dropped 0 bases and J dropped 4 bases, with 19 bases sitting between them. The germline CDR1 and CDR2 sequences are SGHRS and YFSETQ. The CDR3 length is 17 residues. The CDR3 is CASSLDFVVGGFTEAFF. DNA for the CDR3: TGCGCCAGCAGCTTGGATTTCGTTGTCGGGGGGTTCACTGAAGCTTTCTTT.

The J gene is TRBJ2-7, the V gene TRBV6-5; D is unclear. Germline lookup yields CDR1 MNHEY and CDR2 SVGAGI. The ends were cut back, 0 bases at V and 3 bases at J, with 12 bases in the middle. This CDR3 is 15 amino acids long. The CDR3 here is CASSYSMPEIYEQYF. CDR3 sequence (DNA): TGTGCCAGCAGTTACTCGATGCCGGAAATCTACGAGCAGTACTTC.

This clone was picked up one time. The chain couples TRBV13 to TRBJ1-3, with D hard to call. The CDR3 covers 17 residues. The ends were cut back, 5 bases at V and 0 bases at J, with 17 bases in the middle. CDR1 PRHDT and CDR2 FYEKMQ come from the germline V gene (reference sequence). DNA for the CDR3: TGTGCCAGCAGCCCCGCTGACCAGGATCACTCTGGAAACACCATATATTTT. It yields the protein CASSPADQDHSGNTIYF.

The chain has TRBV28 and TRBJ2-5; the D gene could be TRBD1 or TRBD2 (5 bases each). The germline V gene has CDR1 MDHEN and CDR2 SYDVKM. The CDR3 is made up of 13 amino acids. The ends were cut back, 5 bases at V and 4 bases at J, with 11 bases in the middle. The CDR3 loop reads CASSPGTAETQYF. CDR3 nucleotides: TGTGCCAGCAGTCCCGGGACGGCAGAGACCCAGTACTTC.

This rearrangement joins TRBV19 to TRBJ2-1, with D unresolved. Per the germline V gene, CDR1 is LNHDA and CDR2 is SQIVND (reference sequence). The ends were cut back, 6 bases at V and 5 bases at J, with 23 bases in the middle. This CDR3 has 17 residues. CDR3 residues: CASSTARRVVMDNEQFF. CDR3 coding DNA: TGTGCCAGTAGCACCGCCCGAAGAGTCGTGATGGACAATGAGCAGTTCTTC.

This chain uses TRBV27 with TRBJ2-7; tentative D call: TRBD2 (7 bases). The CDR3 contains 19 residues. Germline loops: CDR1 MNHEY, CDR2 SMNVEV (reference sequence). V shed 6 bases and J shed 3 bases, with 30 bases lying between them. In DNA, the CDR3 is TGTGCCAGCAGCAGAACACAGGGAGCGGGACTTCTCGGCTTCTACGAGCAGTACTTC. Translating it yields CASSRTQGAGLLGFYEQYF.

This chain connects TRBV7-8 to TRBJ1-5; D is unclear. The CDR3 consists of 15 residues. Deletions cut 4 bases from V and 4 bases from J, with 14 bases between. Germline values: CDR1 SGHVS, CDR2 FQNEAQ. The CDR3 loop reads CASSYNSEGNQPQHF. CDR3 nucleotide sequence: TGTGCCAGCAGCTATAACAGCGAAGGGAATCAGCCCCAGCATTTT.

CDR3 sequence reads: CASSVRSNSNQPQHF. Here the CDR3 DNA reads TGTGCCAGCAGTGTGCGTTCTAATAGCAATCAGCCCCAGCATTTT. The J gene is TRBJ1-5, the V gene TRBV2; D unresolved. Trimming removed 4 bases from V and 0 bases from J, with 10 bases in between. The CDR3 is made up of 15 amino acids. Germline CDR1 SNHLY, CDR2 FYNNEI. Based on the CDR3 plus reference TRBV2 and TRBJ1-5, the full variable domain is EPEVTQTPSHQVTQMGQEVILRCVPISNHLYFYWYRQILGQKVEFLVSFYNNEISEKSEIFDDQFSVERPDGSNFTLKIRSTKLEDSAMYFCASSVRSNSNQPQHFGDGTRLSIL.

This clone was detected only a few times. The sample carries other DNA sequences with the same CDR3. V gene TRBV5-6 combines with J gene TRBJ2-3; D call uncertain. This CDR3 has 12 amino acids. Germline V lookup: CDR1 SGHDT, CDR2 YYEEEE. With 0 bases removed from V and 3 bases from J, the gap between germline ends came to 2 bases. CDR3 nucleotides: TGTGCCAGCAGCTTGGATACAGATACGCAGTATTTT. This translates into CASSLDTDTQYF.

CDR3 protein: CASSQLERREFEQYF. The CDR3 region has the DNA TGTGCCAGCAGTCAACTCGAACGGCGGGAGTTCGAGCAGTACTTC. This sequence joins TRBV27 and TRBJ2-5; 7 positions match TRBD2. The closer fit of TRBJ2-7 to the DNA end suggests the J call may be wrong. There are 15 residues in the CDR3. Germline loops: CDR1 MNHEY, CDR2 SMNVEV (reference sequence).

This chain joins TRBV7-8 and TRBJ1-1, with TRBD1 matching 7 bases. CDR3 length: 18 amino acids. The germline gives CDR1 SGHVS, CDR2 FQNEAQ. Trimming at V came to 0 bases and at J to 2 bases, leaving 12 bases not matched to a gene. This CDR3 reads CASSLAVRYRGINTEAFF. DNA for the CDR3: TGTGCCAGCAGCTTAGCGGTTCGTTACAGGGGAATTAACACTGAAGCTTTCTTT.

V and J are TRBV5-4 and TRBJ1-5, with 8 bases that match TRBD1. This CDR3 comprises 16 residues. The junction had 13 bases not matched to a gene; V was cut back by 4 bases and J by 7 bases. Germline CDR1 SGHNT, CDR2 YYREEE (reference sequence). The CDR3 loop reads CASSPGPPGGLQPQHF. The CDR3, as DNA: TGTGCCAGCAGCCCCGGCCCACCAGGGGGCCTCCAGCCCCAGCATTTT.

For the CDR3, the DNA is TGTGCCAGCAGTCACGGTTTCGGCTACGAGCAGTACTTC. Its protein product is CASSHGFGYEQYF. This chain links TRBV7-9 with TRBJ2-7, with D uncertain. The ends were cut back, 6 bases at V and 3 bases at J, with 12 bases in the middle. The germline CDR1 and CDR2 sequences are SEHNR and FQNEAQ (reference sequence). The CDR3 runs 13 residues.

The V call is TRBV28, the J call TRBJ2-7; 8 positions match TRBD2. Germline CDR1 and CDR2: MDHEN and SYDVKM. V was pared by 3 bases and J by 4 bases, with 17 bases of the junction left unmatched. The CDR3 covers 18 residues. DNA for the CDR3: TGTGCCAGCAGTTTTTTGAGGACTAGCCCAGGGAACCTATACGAGCAGTACTTC. Its protein product is CASSFLRTSPGNLYEQYF. The full variable domain, completed using reference TRBV28 and TRBJ2-7, is DVKVTQSSRYLVKRTGEKVFLECVQDMDHENMFWYRQDPGLGLRLIYFSYDVKMKEKGDIPEGYSVSREKKERFSLILESASTNQTSMYLCASSFLRTSPGNLYEQYFGPGTRLTVT.

The chain couples TRBV28 to TRBJ2-1; a possible D gene is TRBD2 (5 bases). Per germline, CDR1 MDHEN and CDR2 SYDVKM. The CDR3 has 15 residues. Trimming removed 5 bases at V and 0 bases at J, with 11 bases between. CDR3 bases: TGTGCCAGCAGTATAAGCGGAAGCTCCTACAATGAGCAGTTCTTC. Protein sequence: CASSISGSSYNEQFF. Using reference TRBV28 and TRBJ2-1 for the parts outside the CDR3, the full variable domain is DVKVTQSSRYLVKRTGEKVFLECVQDMDHENMFWYRQDPGLGLRLIYFSYDVKMKEKGDIPEGYSVSREKKERFSLILESASTNQTSMYLCASSISGSSYNEQFFGPGTRLTVL.

As to this clone: A much larger clone sits a single nucleotide away, making a read error possible. CDR3 nucleotides: TGTGCCAGCAGTTTCTCTAGCGGGAGCACAGATACGCAGTATTTT. It specifies CASSFSSGSTDTQYF. This sequence joins TRBV28 and TRBJ2-3; 8 positions agree with TRBD2. V was pared by 3 bases and J by 0 bases, with 2 bases of the junction left unmatched. The CDR3 is 15 amino acids. Germline V gene lookup returns CDR1 MDHEN and CDR2 SYDVKM.